The present T cell receptor (beta chain) was sequenced within a study of blood T cell repertoires in COVID-19. Seattle researchers signed up patients amid active infection and tracked them longitudinally. TCRdb's copy holds only in-frame clones and misses some; the assay was immunoSEQ multiplex PCR. This sample has about 310,000 clones, with about 90% found just once. Germline V gives CDR1 SGHTS, CDR2 YDEGEE. J was trimmed by 5 bases and V by 4 bases; bases with no gene match: 5. This CDR3 contains 15 residues. This clonotype was obtained from a woman in her twenties or thirties with COVID-19, enrolled during active disease. This sequence joins TRBV5-8 and TRBJ2-1; 11 bases map to TRBD2. The source material was peripheral blood. Here the CDR3 reads CASSPGTSGNNEQFF. In DNA, the CDR3 is TGTGCCAGCAGCCCCGGGACTAGCGGAAACAATGAGCAGTTCTTC.